Below, 27 T cell receptor beta chains from the same sample are listed, as sequenced in a study of blood T cell repertoires in COVID-19. Only in-frame clones appear in the TCRdb table, and some are missing; sequencing was by immunoSEQ multiplex PCR. Of some 110,000 clones in the sample, about 89% were seen once. The specimen sequenced was peripheral blood. Receptor source: a man aged 35 to 55 with acute or convalescent COVID-19.

This clone turned up a few times. This chain links TRBV5-5 with TRBJ2-1; D not certain. Deletions cut 6 bases from V and 7 bases from J, with 23 bases between. The CDR3 is 16 residues long. CDR1 is SGHKS, CDR2 YYEKEE, per germline (reference sequence). CDR3 in amino acids: CASIFVPNEHGNEQFF. The CDR3 nucleotides read TGTGCCAGCATTTTTGTCCCCAATGAACATGGTAATGAGCAGTTCTTC.

This rearrangement joins TRBV5-1 to TRBJ2-7; 7 bases match TRBD1. Germline values: CDR1 SGHRS, CDR2 YFSETQ. The V and J ends lost 0 bases and 5 bases, in that order; junction bases with no gene match: 11. This CDR3 has 16 amino acids. Written as DNA, the CDR3 is TGCGCCAGCAGCTTGGGAATACAGGGGAGCCTCCACGAGCAGTACTTC. This gives the protein CASSLGIQGSLHEQYF.

Regarding this clone: One end of the junction is discordant with germline, which a read error may explain. The V and J genes are TRBV29-1 and TRBJ2-1; 10 bases agree with TRBD2. Germline loops: CDR1 SQVTM, CDR2 ANQGSEA. The CDR3 runs 17 residues. CDR3 region: CSVSNSPTASGRREQFF. DNA for the CDR3: TGCAGCGTTTCTAATTCTCCAACGGCTAGCGGGAGAAGGGAGCAATTCTTC.

The chain couples TRBV5-1 to TRBJ1-1; 8 positions match TRBD1. Trimming at V came to 3 bases and at J to 1 base, leaving 8 bases not matched to a gene. The CDR3 consists of 16 residues. CDR1 is SGHRS and CDR2 is YFSETQ in the germline V gene. The CDR3 reads CASSSGQGRPNTEAFF. The CDR3 DNA reads as TGCGCCAGCAGCTCTGGACAGGGCCGACCGAACACTGAAGCTTTCTTT.

The rearrangement joins TRBV9 to TRBJ2-5; unclear D gene. Trimming cost V 0 bases and J 5 bases, with 14 bases left between them. The CDR3 has 15 amino acids. CDR1 is SGDLS, CDR2 YYNGEE, per germline. This CDR3 is CASSVVAEPGETQYF. The CDR3 region has the DNA TGTGCCAGCAGCGTAGTAGCAGAGCCTGGGGAGACCCAGTACTTC.

This clone occurred once. The CDR3 region has the DNA TGTGCCAGCAGTGAACTATATCAGCCCCAGCATTTT. Protein product: CASSELYQPQHF. The chain carries TRBV6-1 and TRBJ1-5; no reliable D call. CDR3 size: 12 residues. V dropped 2 bases and J dropped 5 bases, with 4 bases sitting between them. Germline values: CDR1 MNHNS, CDR2 SASEGT.

The chain combines TRBV11-3 with TRBJ2-2; D is perhaps TRBD1 (5 bases). This CDR3 region has 15 residues. Germline CDR1 and CDR2: SGHNT and YENEEA. V lost 2 bases and J lost 1, with 8 bases in between. The CDR3 region is CASSLSTGNTGELFF. For the CDR3, the DNA is TGTGCCAGCAGCTTAAGCACAGGGAACACCGGGGAGCTGTTTTTT. The full variable domain, with the rest looked up from reference TRBV11-3 and TRBJ2-2, is EAGVVQSPRYKIIEKKQPVAFWCNPISGHNTLYWYLQNLGQGPELLIRYENEEAVDDSQLPKDRFSAERLKGVDSTLKIQPAELGDSAVYLCASSLSTGNTGELFFGEGSRLTVL.

This rearrangement joins TRBV7-9 to TRBJ1-4; tentative D call: TRBD1 (6 bases). The germline V and J ends were trimmed by 3 bases and 7 bases, with 9 bases remaining between them. The CDR3 consists of 13 residues. Germline V CDR1 and CDR2: SEHNR, FQNEAQ (reference sequence). The CDR3 here is CASSFRGGEKLFF. The CDR3 DNA reads TGTGCCAGCAGCTTTAGGGGGGGTGAAAAACTGTTTTTT.

This clone is a singleton in its sample. This chain uses TRBV19 with TRBJ1-1; TRBD1 matches 9 bases. The CDR3 contains 13 residues. Trimming cost V 7 bases and J 2 bases; bases outside gene matches: 2. Per the germline V gene, CDR1 is LNHDA and CDR2 is SQIVND (reference sequence). CDR3 region: CASNRGQNTEAFF. The CDR3, as DNA: TGTGCCAGTAACAGGGGGCAAAACACTGAAGCTTTCTTT.

The V call is TRBV10-1, the J call TRBJ2-5; a possible D gene is TRBD2 (6 bases). The CDR3 is made up of 13 amino acids. Trimming left V 4 bases short and J 1 base short, with 7 bases between. Germline values: CDR1 WNHNN, CDR2 SYGVQD (reference sequence). CDR3 sequence: CASSVGGQETQYF. The DNA of the CDR3 is TGCGCCAGCAGTGTCGGGGGCCAAGAGACCCAGTACTTC.

This clone was observed a single time. V gene TRBV9 combines with J gene TRBJ2-1; D gene uncertain. V lost 3 bases to trimming and J lost 7 bases, with 11 bases between them. The CDR3 covers 13 residues. Germline V gene data show CDR1 as SGDLS and CDR2 as YYNGEE. CDR3 residues: CASSAPRRNEQFF. CDR3 DNA sequence: TGTGCCAGCAGCGCGCCCCGGCGGAATGAGCAGTTCTTC.

The chain joins TRBV4-1 to TRBJ1-1; 7 bases are shared with TRBD1. The CDR3 has 16 residues. The J segment lost 1 base and the V segment lost 0 bases, leaving 5 bases of the junction unmatched. Germline CDR1 is MGHRA and CDR2 is YSYEKL. CDR3 DNA sequence: TGCGCCAGCAGCCAAGAAAGGGGGCTCGGGAACACTGAAGCTTTCTTT. Translating it yields CASSQERGLGNTEAFF.

This clone has a handful of counts. The chain links TRBV9 to TRBJ1-2, with TRBD1 matching over 8 bases. Per the germline V gene, CDR1 is SGDLS and CDR2 is YYNGEE. The CDR3 spans 15 residues. V was clipped by 0 bases and J by 8 bases; unmatched bases: 9. The CDR3 sequence: CASSVEVVGQVGYTF. The DNA for the CDR3 is TGTGCCAGCAGCGTAGAAGTAGTGGGACAGGTCGGCTACACCTTC. Drawing the rest from reference TRBV9 and TRBJ1-2, the complete variable domain is DSGVTQTPKHLITATGQRVTLRCSPRSGDLSVYWYQQSLDQGLQFLIQYYNGEERAKGNILERFSAQQFPDLHSELNLSSLELGDSALYFCASSVEVVGQVGYTFGSGTRLTVV.

This clone was observed a handful of times. The chain employs TRBV4-2 and TRBJ1-2; 9 bases are a match to TRBD1. Trimming removed 3 bases from V and 8 bases from J; junction bases left unmatched: 10. CDR3 length equals 15 residues. Germline CDR1 LGHNA, CDR2 YNFKEQ. The DNA of the CDR3 is TGTGCCAGCAGCCACAGGACAGGGGACCCTGAGGGCTACACCTTC. Translated, it gives CASSHRTGDPEGYTF.

The chain combines TRBV28 with TRBJ1-2; 10 positions match TRBD1. J gave up 4 bases and V 2 bases, and 10 bases lay outside the gene matches. The CDR3 runs to 17 residues. Germline V CDR1 and CDR2: MDHEN, SYDVKM. CDR3 residues: CASSLPSPGQGTYGYTF. The CDR3 region has the DNA TGTGCCAGCAGTTTACCCTCCCCGGGACAGGGGACCTATGGCTACACCTTC.

This rearrangement joins TRBV4-1 to TRBJ2-3, with D unresolved. The V and J ends lost 0 bases and 6 bases respectively, with 10 bases between them. There are 14 residues in the CDR3. Germline-derived CDR1 and CDR2 are MGHRA and YSYEKL. CDR3 amino acids: CASSQERGQDTQYF. CDR3 DNA sequence: TGCGCCAGCAGCCAAGAAAGAGGTCAGGATACGCAGTATTTT.

This chain connects TRBV25-1 to TRBJ2-7, with 7 bases lining up with TRBD1. Germline lookup yields CDR1 MGHDK and CDR2 SYGVNS. This CDR3 is built from 11 residues. The trim removed 7 bases at V and 5 bases at J, leaving 2 bases unmatched. Here the CDR3 DNA reads TGTGCCAGCACAACAGGGGACGAGCAGTACTTC. As protein: CASTTGDEQYF.

The chain links TRBV29-1 to TRBJ1-6; 8 bases align to TRBD1. V lost 6 bases, J lost 10 bases, and 8 bases stayed unmatched. In germline, CDR1 is SQVTM, CDR2 ANQGSEA. The CDR3 consists of 13 residues. CDR3 loop: CSVRQGNQSPLHF. CDR3 bases: TGCAGCGTCCGACAGGGGAATCAATCACCCCTCCACTTT.

This rearrangement joins TRBV7-6 to TRBJ1-1; 9 bases agree with TRBD1. The CDR3 has 15 amino acids. Germline lookup yields CDR1 SGHVS and CDR2 FNYEAQ. J was trimmed by 3 bases and V by 5 bases; bases with no gene match: 7. This CDR3 reads CASSADRGLDTEAFF. For the CDR3, the DNA is TGTGCCAGCAGCGCAGACAGGGGGTTGGACACTGAAGCTTTCTTT.

V usage is TRBV30 and J usage is TRBJ1-1; D is unresolved. This CDR3 contains 12 residues. V was shortened by 4 bases and J by 0 bases, with 6 bases between the two germline ends. The germline V gene has CDR1 GTSNPN and CDR2 SVGIG (reference sequence). Written as DNA, the CDR3 is TGTGCCTGGAATTTCATGAACACTGAAGCTTTCTTT. As protein: CAWNFMNTEAFF.

The rearrangement joins TRBV7-3 to TRBJ1-5; 8 bases match TRBD1. The CDR3 length is 15 residues. The V segment lost 5 bases and the J segment 7 bases; nucleotides outside the gene matches: 10. Germline V lookup: CDR1 SGHTA, CDR2 FQGTGA. CDR3 nucleotides: TGTGCCAGCAGCCCAACCGACAGGGGAGGACAGCCCCAGCATTTT. This translates into CASSPTDRGGQPQHF.

The rearrangement links TRBV5-4 to TRBJ1-2; 10 bases line up with TRBD1. This CDR3 contains 17 residues. Per germline, CDR1 SGHNT and CDR2 YYREEE (reference sequence). V lost 4 bases to trimming and J lost 7 bases; unmatched junction nucleotides: 16. The CDR3 DNA reads as TGTGCCAGCAGCAAGGCGAGTATGACAGGGGGCGCGGTTGGCTACACCTTC. Encoded protein: CASSKASMTGGAVGYTF.

This clone was seen only a few times. This chain joins TRBV23-1 and TRBJ2-2; perhaps TRBD2 as D (7 bases). TRBV23-1 is placed among ORFs of uncertain function. This CDR3 is built from 16 residues. Trimming took off 8 bases at V and 7 bases at J, with 23 bases between the two ends. The CDR3 is CASFLGGSRGNGELFF. The CDR3 nucleotides read TGCGCCAGCTTCCTCGGGGGGTCGAGGGGGAACGGGGAGCTGTTTTTT.

The chain carries TRBV19 and TRBJ1-3; TRBD1 agrees at 9 bases. Trimming removed 5 bases from V and 0 bases from J; junction bases left unmatched: 8. CDR1 LNHDA and CDR2 SQIVND come from the germline V gene (reference sequence). The CDR3 totals 17 residues. CDR3 nucleotide sequence: TGTGCCAGTAGTCGTGGACAGGGGCGATTCTCTGGAAACACCATATATTTT. Translated, it gives CASSRGQGRFSGNTIYF.

The table lists this clone with a count of one. The chain has TRBV5-1 and TRBJ1-2; 7 nucleotides match TRBD1. The CDR3 totals 15 residues. Germline CDR1 is SGHRS and CDR2 is YFSETQ. The junction had 8 bases not matched to a gene; V was cut back by 0 bases and J by 6 bases. CDR3 sequence (DNA): TGCGCCAGCAGCTTGGCCTCAGGGGGATGGGATGGCTACACCTTC. This translates into CASSLASGGWDGYTF.

This chain uses TRBV14 with TRBJ2-1; no firm D call. V lost 5 bases to trimming and J lost 10 bases, with 15 bases between them. Looked up from germline, CDR1 is SGHDN and CDR2 is FVKESK. The CDR3 is made up of 13 amino acids. CDR3 in amino acids: CASSWRSFGEQFF. CDR3 nucleotides: TGTGCCAGCAGCTGGCGGTCGTTTGGGGAGCAGTTCTTC.

J is TRBJ1-1 and V is TRBV7-2, with D unclear. Germline loops: CDR1 SGHTA, CDR2 FQGNSA. There are 13 residues in the CDR3. V was shortened by 3 bases and J by 1 base, with 6 bases between the two germline ends. CDR3 coding DNA: TGTGCCAGCAGCTTGTCCGGGAACACTGAAGCTTTCTTT. Its translation is CASSLSGNTEAFF.